Below are 8 T cell receptor beta chains sequenced from a single sample in a study of T cell responses to AZD1222 COVID-19 vaccine. Here immunoSEQ multiplex PCR was the method, and the copy in TCRdb shows in-frame clones only, minus some. Among tens of thousands of clones listed, over 65% were seen once. Here the sequenced sample was peripheral blood, taken on day 0 of AZD1222 vaccination. These TCRs come from an adult in good health.

This clone has a handful of counts. The V and J genes are TRBV6-5 and TRBJ2-1; 14 bases map to TRBD2. The CDR3 runs to 15 residues. J gave up 7 bases and V 5 bases, and 4 bases lay outside the gene matches. The germline V gene has CDR1 MNHEY and CDR2 SVGAGI. Here the CDR3 DNA reads TGTGCCAGCAGTCCGGGACTAGCGGGAGTTAATGAGCAGTTCTTC. Protein product: CASSPGLAGVNEQFF.

As DNA, the CDR3 is TGTGCCAGCTCCTTCCTCGAGACAGGGGGTGAAAAACTGTTTTTT. As protein: CASSFLETGGEKLFF. The V call is TRBV18, the J call TRBJ1-4, with 9 nucleotides matching TRBD1. CDR3 length equals 15 residues. CDR1 is KGHSH, CDR2 LQKENI, per germline. J lost 7 bases, V lost 6 bases, and 9 bases had no gene match.

The chain couples TRBV5-1 to TRBJ1-4; maybe TRBD1 (5 bases). V lost 0 bases and J 8 bases, leaving 11 bases between the germline ends. This CDR3 comprises 14 residues. The germline gives CDR1 SGHRS, CDR2 YFSETQ. CDR3 coding DNA: TGCGCCAGCAGCTTGGCGGGGACGGAAGAAAAACTGTTTTTT. It is translated as CASSLAGTEEKLFF.

By sample share, this clone is medium-sized (0.01 to 0.1%). V gene TRBV3-1 (or the pseudogene TRBV3-2) combines with J gene TRBJ1-6, with a tentative D call TRBD1 (5 bases). The CDR3 is 17 residues long. CDR1 is LGHDT, CDR2 YNNKEL, per germline (reference sequence). V was shortened by 4 bases and J by 7 bases, with 20 bases between the two germline ends. This CDR3 is CASSRKPAGQANSPLHF. The CDR3 DNA reads as TGTGCCAGCAGCCGAAAGCCAGCAGGGCAGGCCAATTCACCCCTCCACTTT.

A single count supports this clone. This chain connects TRBV24-1 to TRBJ2-1; a possible D gene is TRBD2 (5 bases). Germline V lookup: CDR1 KGHDR, CDR2 SFDVKD. Trimming took 10 bases from V and 4 from J, leaving 10 bases between them. CDR3 size: 12 residues. Here the CDR3 DNA reads TGTGCCACTGGACGGGGATACAATGAGCAGTTCTTC. It is translated as CATGRGYNEQFF.

The chain joins TRBV2 to TRBJ2-7; TRBD2 aligns across 9 bases. Germline CDR1 SNHLY, CDR2 FYNNEI. J lost 4 bases, V lost 6 bases, and 7 bases had no gene match. CDR3 length: 14 residues. CDR3 nucleotide sequence: TGTGCCAGCAGCTTAGCGGGAGCTATATACGAGCAGTACTTC. Encoded protein: CASSLAGAIYEQYF.

The rearrangement uses TRBV28 and TRBJ2-5, with 8 bases matching TRBD1. The V gene's germline CDR1 is MDHEN and CDR2 SYDVKM. V lost 5 bases and J lost 0; bases outside the gene matches: 11. The CDR3 consists of 17 residues. This CDR3 is CASSIGTGNMYQETQYF. The CDR3 DNA is TGTGCCAGCAGTATCGGGACAGGTAATATGTACCAAGAGACCCAGTACTTC.

This clone has just a few counts. The rearrangement links TRBV6-4 to TRBJ1-1; 9 bases align to TRBD1. CDR1 and CDR2 from the germline V gene are MRHNA and SNTAGT. The J segment lost 4 bases and the V segment lost 5 bases, leaving 2 bases of the junction unmatched. The CDR3 loop spans 13 amino acids. The CDR3 is CASSNRGPTEAFF. CDR3 DNA sequence: TGTGCCAGCAGTAACAGGGGGCCCACTGAAGCTTTCTTT.